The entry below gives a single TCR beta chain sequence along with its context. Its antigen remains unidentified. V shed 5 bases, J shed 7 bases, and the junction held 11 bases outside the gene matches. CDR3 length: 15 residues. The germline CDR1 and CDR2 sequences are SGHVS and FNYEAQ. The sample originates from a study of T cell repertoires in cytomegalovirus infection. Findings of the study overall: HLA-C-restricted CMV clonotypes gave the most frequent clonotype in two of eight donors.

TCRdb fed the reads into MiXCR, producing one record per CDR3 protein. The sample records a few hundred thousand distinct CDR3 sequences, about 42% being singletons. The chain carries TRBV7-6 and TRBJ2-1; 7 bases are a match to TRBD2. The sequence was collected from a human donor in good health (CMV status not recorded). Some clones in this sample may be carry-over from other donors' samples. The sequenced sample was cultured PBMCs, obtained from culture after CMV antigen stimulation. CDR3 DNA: TGTGCCAGCAGCCCGCGGGAGTGGCGGGAGAATGAGCAGTTCTTC. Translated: CASSPREWRENEQFF. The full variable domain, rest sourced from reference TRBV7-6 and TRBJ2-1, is GAGVSQSPRYKVTKRGQDVALRCDPISGHVSLYWYRQALGQGPEFLTYFNYEAQQDKSGLPNDRFSAERPEGSISTLTIQRTEQRDSAMYRCASSPREWRENEQFFGPGTRLTVL.